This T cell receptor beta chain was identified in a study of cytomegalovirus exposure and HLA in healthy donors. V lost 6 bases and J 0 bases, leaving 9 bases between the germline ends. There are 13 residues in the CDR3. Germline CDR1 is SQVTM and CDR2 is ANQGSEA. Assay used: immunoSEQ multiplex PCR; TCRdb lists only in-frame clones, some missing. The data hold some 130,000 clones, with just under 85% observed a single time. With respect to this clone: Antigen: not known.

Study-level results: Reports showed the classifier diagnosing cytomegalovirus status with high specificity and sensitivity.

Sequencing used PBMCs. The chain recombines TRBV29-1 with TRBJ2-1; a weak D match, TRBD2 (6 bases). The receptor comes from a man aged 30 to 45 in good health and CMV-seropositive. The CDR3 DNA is TGCAGCGTGGCGGGGAGCTCCTACAATGAGCAGTTCTTC. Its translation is CSVAGSSYNEQFF.